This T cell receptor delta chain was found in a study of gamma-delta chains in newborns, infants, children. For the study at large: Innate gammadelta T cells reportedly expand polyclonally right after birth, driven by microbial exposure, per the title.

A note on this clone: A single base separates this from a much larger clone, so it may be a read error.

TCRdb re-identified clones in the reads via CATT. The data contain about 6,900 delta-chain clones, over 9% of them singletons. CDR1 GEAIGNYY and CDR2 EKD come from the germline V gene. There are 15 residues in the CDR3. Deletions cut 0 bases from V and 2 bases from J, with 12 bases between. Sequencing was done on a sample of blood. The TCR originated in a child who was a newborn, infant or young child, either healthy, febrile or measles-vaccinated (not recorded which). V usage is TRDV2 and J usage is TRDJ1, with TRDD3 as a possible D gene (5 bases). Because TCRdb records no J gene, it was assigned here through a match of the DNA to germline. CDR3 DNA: TGTGCCTGTGACACCCTAGATGGGGTAACCGATAAACTCATCTTT. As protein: CACDTLDGVTDKLIF.